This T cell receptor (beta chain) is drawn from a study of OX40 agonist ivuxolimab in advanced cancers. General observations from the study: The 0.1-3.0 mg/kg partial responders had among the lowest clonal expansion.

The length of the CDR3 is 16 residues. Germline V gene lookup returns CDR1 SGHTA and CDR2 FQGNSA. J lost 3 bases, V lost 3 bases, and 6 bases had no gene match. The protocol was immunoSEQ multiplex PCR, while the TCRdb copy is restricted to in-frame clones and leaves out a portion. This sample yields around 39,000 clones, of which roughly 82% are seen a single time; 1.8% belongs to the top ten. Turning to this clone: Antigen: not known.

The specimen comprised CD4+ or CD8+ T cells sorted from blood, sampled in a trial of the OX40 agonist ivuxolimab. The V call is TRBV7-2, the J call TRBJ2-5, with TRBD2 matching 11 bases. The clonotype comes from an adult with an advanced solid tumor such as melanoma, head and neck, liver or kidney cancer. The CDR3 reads CASSFGLGLAEETQYF. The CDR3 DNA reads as TGTGCCAGCAGCTTCGGGCTGGGACTAGCGGAAGAGACCCAGTACTTC. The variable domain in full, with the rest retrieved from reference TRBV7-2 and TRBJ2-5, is GAGVSQSPSNKVTEKGKDVELRCDPISGHTALYWYRQSLGQGLEFLIYFQGNSAPDKSGLPSDRFSAERTGGSVSTLTIQRTQQEDSAVYLCASSFGLGLAEETQYFGPGTRLLVL.